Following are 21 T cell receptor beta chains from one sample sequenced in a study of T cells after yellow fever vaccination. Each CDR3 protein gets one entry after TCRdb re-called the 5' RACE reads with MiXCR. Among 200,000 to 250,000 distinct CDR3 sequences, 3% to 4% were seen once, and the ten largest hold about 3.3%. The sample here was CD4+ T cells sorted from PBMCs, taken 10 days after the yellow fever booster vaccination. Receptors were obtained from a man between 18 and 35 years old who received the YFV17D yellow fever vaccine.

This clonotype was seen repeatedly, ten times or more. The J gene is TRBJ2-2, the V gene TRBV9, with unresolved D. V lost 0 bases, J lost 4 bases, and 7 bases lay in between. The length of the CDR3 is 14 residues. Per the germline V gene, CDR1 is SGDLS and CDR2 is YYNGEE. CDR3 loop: CASSVGPSTGELFF. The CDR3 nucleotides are TGTGCCAGCAGCGTAGGACCGTCCACCGGGGAGCTGTTTTTT. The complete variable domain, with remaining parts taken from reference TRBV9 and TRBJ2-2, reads DSGVTQTPKHLITATGQRVTLRCSPRSGDLSVYWYQQSLDQGLQFLIQYYNGEERAKGNILERFSAQQFPDLHSELNLSSLELGDSALYFCASSVGPSTGELFFGEGSRLTVL.

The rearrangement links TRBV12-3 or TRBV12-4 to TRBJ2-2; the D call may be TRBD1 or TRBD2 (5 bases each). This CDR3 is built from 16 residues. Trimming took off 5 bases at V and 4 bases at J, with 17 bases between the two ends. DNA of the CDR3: TGTGCCAGCAGTACGGCAGGGACGGTAATCACCGGGGAGCTGTTTTTT. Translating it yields CASSTAGTVITGELFF.

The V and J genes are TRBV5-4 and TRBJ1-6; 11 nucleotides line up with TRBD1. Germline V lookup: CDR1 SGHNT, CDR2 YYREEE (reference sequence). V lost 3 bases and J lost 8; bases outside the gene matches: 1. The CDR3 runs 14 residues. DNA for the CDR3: TGTGCCAGCAGCTGGGACAGGGGGGATTCACCCCTCCACTTT. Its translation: CASSWDRGDSPLHF.

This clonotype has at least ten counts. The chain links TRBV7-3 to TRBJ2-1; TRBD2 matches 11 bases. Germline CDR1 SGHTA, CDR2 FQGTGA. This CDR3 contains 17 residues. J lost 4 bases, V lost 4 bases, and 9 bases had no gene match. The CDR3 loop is CASSSTAGTSGYNEQFF. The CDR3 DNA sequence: TGTGCCAGCAGCTCGACAGCCGGGACTAGCGGTTACAATGAGCAGTTCTTC.

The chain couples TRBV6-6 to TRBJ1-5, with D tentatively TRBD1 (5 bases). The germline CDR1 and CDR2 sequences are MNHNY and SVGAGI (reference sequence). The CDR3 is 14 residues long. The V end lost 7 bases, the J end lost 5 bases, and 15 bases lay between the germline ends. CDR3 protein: CASKKGTVHQPQHF. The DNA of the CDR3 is TGTGCCAGCAAAAAGGGGACGGTACATCAGCCCCAGCATTTT.

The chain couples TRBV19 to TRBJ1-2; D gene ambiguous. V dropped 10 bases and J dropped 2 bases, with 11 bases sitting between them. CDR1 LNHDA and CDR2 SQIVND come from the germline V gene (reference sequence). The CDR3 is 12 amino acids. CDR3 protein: CATGSGNYGYTF. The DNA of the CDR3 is TGTGCCACCGGCTCGGGGAACTATGGCTACACCTTC. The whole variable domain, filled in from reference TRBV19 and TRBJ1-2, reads DGGITQSPKYLFRKEGQNVTLSCEQNLNHDAMYWYRQDPGQGLRLIYYSQIVNDFQKGDIAEGYSVSREKKESFPLTVTSAQKNPTAFYLCATGSGNYGYTFGSGTRLTVV.

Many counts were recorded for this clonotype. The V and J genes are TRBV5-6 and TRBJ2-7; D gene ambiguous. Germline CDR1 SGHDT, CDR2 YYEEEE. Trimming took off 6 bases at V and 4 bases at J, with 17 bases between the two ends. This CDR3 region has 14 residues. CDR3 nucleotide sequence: TGTGCCAGCATGGTCCGATTGACGCTTTACGAGCAGTACTTC. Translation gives CASMVRLTLYEQYF.

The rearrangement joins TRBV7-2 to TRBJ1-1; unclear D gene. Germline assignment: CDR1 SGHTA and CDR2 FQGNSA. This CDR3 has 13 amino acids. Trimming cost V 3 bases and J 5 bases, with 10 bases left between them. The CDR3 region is CASSLSLRTEAFF. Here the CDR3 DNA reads TGTGCCAGCAGCTTGTCATTGAGGACTGAAGCTTTCTTT. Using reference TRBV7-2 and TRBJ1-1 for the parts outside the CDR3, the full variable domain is GAGVSQSPSNKVTEKGKDVELRCDPISGHTALYWYRQSLGQGLEFLIYFQGNSAPDKSGLPSDRFSAERTGGSVSTLTIQRTQQEDSAVYLCASSLSLRTEAFFGQGTRLTVV.

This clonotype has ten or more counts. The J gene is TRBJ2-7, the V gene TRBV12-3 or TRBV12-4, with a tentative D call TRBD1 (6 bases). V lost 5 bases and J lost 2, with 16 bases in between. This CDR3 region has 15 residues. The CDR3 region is CASSKAQGGPYEQYF. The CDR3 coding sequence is TGTGCCAGCAGTAAAGCACAGGGTGGTCCCTACGAGCAGTACTTC.

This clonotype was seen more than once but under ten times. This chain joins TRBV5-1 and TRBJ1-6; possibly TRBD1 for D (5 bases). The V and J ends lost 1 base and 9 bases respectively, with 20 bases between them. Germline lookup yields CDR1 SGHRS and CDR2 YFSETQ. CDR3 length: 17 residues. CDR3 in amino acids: CASSLTESGPGISPLHF. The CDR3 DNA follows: TGCGCCAGCAGCTTGACAGAAAGTGGTCCAGGGATTTCACCCCTCCACTTT.

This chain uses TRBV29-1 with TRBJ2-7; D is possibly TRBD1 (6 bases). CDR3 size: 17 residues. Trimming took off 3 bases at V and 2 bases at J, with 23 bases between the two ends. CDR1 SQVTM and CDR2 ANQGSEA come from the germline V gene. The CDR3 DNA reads TGCAGCGTTGACGGTACACAACAGGGAGTCCCTCCCTACGAGCAGTACTTC. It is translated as CSVDGTQQGVPPYEQYF.

As DNA, the CDR3 is TGTGCCAGCAGTCTAACTACCGGGACAGGGTATGGCTACACCTTC. Translating it yields CASSLTTGTGYGYTF. The chain links TRBV12-3 or TRBV12-4 to TRBJ1-2; 9 bases align to TRBD1. There are 15 residues in the CDR3. J gave up 5 bases and V 5 bases, and 9 bases lay outside the gene matches.

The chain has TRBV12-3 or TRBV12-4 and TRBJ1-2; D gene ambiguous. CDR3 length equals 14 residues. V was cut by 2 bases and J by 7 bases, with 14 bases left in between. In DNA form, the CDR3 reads TGTGCCAGCAGTTTACGGGAAGCGTCTTCTGGCTACACCTTC. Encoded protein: CASSLREASSGYTF.

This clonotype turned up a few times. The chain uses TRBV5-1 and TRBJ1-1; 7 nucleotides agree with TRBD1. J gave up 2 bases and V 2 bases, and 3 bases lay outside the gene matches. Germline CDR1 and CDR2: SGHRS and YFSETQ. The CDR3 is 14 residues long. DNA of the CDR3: TGCGCCAGCAGCTTCAACAGGGGAAACACTGAAGCTTTCTTT. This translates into CASSFNRGNTEAFF.

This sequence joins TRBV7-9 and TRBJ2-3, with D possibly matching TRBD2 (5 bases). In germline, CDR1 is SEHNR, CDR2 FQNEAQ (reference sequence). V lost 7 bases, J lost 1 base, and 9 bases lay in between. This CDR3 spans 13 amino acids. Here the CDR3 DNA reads TGTGCCAGCACTTCAGCGGGCACAGATACGCAGTATTTT. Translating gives CASTSAGTDTQYF.

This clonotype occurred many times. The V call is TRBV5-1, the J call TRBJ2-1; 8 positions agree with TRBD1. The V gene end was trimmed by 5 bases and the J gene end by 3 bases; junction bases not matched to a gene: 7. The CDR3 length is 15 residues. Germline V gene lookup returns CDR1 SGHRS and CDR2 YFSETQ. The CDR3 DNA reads TGCGCCAGCAGGATACTAGGACAGGGCTACAATGAGCAGTTCTTC. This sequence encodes CASRILGQGYNEQFF.

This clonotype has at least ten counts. CDR3: CASSQGSGGALGDTQYF. In DNA, the CDR3 is TGTGCCAGCAGCCAAGGAAGCGGGGGGGCCTTAGGGGATACGCAGTATTTT. The V gene is TRBV4-2, the J gene TRBJ2-3; 10 nucleotides line up with TRBD2. CDR1 and CDR2 from the germline V gene are LGHNA and YNFKEQ. The CDR3 sequence is 17 residues long. Trimming took 1 base from V and 6 from J; bases not matched to a gene: 10.

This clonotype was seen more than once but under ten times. As DNA, the CDR3 is TGTGCCAGCAGCAACACAGGGGGCGGGGAAAAACTGTTTTTT. Protein: CASSNTGGGEKLFF. The chain links TRBV28 to TRBJ1-4; TRBD1 matches at 9 bases. The V gene's germline CDR1 is MDHEN and CDR2 SYDVKM. The V and J ends lost 6 bases and 8 bases, in that order; junction bases with no gene match: 7. The CDR3 has 14 residues.

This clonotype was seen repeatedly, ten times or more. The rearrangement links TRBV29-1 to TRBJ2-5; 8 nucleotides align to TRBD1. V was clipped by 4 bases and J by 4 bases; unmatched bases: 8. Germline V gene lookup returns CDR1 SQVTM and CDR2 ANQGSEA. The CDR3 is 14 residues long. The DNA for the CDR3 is TGCAGCGTTGCCCCCGGACAGGGTGGAGAGACCCAGTACTTC. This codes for CSVAPGQGGETQYF.

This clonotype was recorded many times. CDR3 coding DNA: TGTGCCAGCAGCTTAGGTGGGGGGTACACCGGGGAGCTGTTTTTT. As protein: CASSLGGGYTGELFF. The chain joins TRBV7-8 to TRBJ2-2, with TRBD2 as a possible D gene (6 bases). The germline V and J ends were trimmed by 1 base and 3 bases, with 9 bases remaining between them. The V gene's germline CDR1 is SGHVS and CDR2 FQNEAQ. The CDR3 runs to 15 residues.

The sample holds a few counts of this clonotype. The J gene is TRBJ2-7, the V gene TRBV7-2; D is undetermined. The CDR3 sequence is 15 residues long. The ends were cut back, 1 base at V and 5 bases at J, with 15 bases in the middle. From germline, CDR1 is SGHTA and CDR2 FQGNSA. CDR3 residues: CASSLGSGPWNEQYV. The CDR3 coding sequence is TGTGCCAGCAGCTTAGGGTCGGGCCCTTGGAACGAGCAGTACGTC.